This record looks at one T cell receptor (beta chain) sequence and its context. Survey-level immunoSEQ sequencing profiled the TCR beta repertoire. Assay: immunoSEQ multiplex PCR; the TCRdb copy retains only in-frame clones and omits some. The table records about 68,000 clones, over 85% of them present only once. The CDR3 is 13 residues long. V gave up 3 bases and J gave up 2 bases, with 7 bases separating them. Germline V lookup: CDR1 ENHRY, CDR2 SYGVKD. This clonotype was sampled from a man aged 35-49 years with rheumatoid arthritis. V and J are TRBV10-3 and TRBJ2-5; unclear D gene. The sequencing input was PBMCs. The CDR3 nucleotides read TGTGCCATCAGTGATCGTCGGCAAGAGACCCAGTACTTC. This sequence encodes CAISDRRQETQYF.